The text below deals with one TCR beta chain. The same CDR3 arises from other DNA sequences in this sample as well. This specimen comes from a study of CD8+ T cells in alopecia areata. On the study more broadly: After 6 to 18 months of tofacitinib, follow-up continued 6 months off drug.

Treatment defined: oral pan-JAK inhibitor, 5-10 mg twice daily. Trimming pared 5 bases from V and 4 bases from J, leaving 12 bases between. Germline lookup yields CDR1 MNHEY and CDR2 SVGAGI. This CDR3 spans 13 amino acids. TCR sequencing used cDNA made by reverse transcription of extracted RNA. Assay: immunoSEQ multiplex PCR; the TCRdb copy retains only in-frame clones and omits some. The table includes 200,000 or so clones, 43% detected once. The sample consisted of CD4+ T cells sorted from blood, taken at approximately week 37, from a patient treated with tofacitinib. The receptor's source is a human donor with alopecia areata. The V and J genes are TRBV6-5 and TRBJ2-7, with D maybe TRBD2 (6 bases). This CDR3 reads CASSPDRGYEQYF. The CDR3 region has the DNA TGTGCCAGCAGTCCCGACCGGGGGTACGAGCAGTACTTC.